This entry lists 18 T cell receptor beta chains sequenced from one sample in a study of blood T cell repertoires in COVID-19. Profiled with immunoSEQ multiplex PCR; TCRdb holds only in-frame clones, not every one. The sample lists 60,000 to 65,000 clones; roughly 87% were seen once. The source material was peripheral blood. These receptors all come from a man between 50 and 59 years old with active COVID-19.

This clone was found a few times. V is TRBV5-4 and J is TRBJ1-2; D remains ambiguous. The CDR3 totals 14 residues. Trimming pared 0 bases from V and 4 bases from J, leaving 10 bases between. In germline, CDR1 is SGHNT, CDR2 YYREEE (reference sequence). The DNA for the CDR3 is TGTGCCAGCAGCTTGGAGGCAGGTCCCTATGGCTACACCTTC. This encodes CASSLEAGPYGYTF.

The chain couples TRBV10-3 to TRBJ2-2, with 11 bases matching TRBD2. Germline V CDR1 and CDR2: ENHRY, SYGVKD. The CDR3 length is 18 residues. Germline trimming cut 5 bases from V and 2 bases from J; bases unmatched to any gene: 10. CDR3 nucleotide sequence: TGTGCCATCAGTTCCACTCAGGGACTAGCGGACAACACCGGGGAGCTGTTTTTT. Amino acids: CAISSTQGLADNTGELFF.

The rearrangement joins TRBV12-5 to TRBJ1-5; 9 positions agree with TRBD1. The CDR3 contains 15 residues. Germline CDR1 LGHNT, CDR2 FRNRAP. V was pared by 1 base and J by 5 bases, with 3 bases of the junction left unmatched. CDR3 sequence reads: CASGLGTGVDQPQHF. The CDR3, as DNA: TGTGCTAGTGGTTTGGGGACAGGGGTGGATCAGCCCCAGCATTTT. The complete variable domain, with remaining parts taken from reference TRBV12-5 and TRBJ1-5, reads DARVTQTPRHKVTEMGQEVTMRCQPILGHNTVFWYRQTMMQGLELLAYFRNRAPLDDSGMPKDRFSAEMPDATLATLKIQPSEPRDSAVYFCASGLGTGVDQPQHFGDGTRLSIL.

The chain carries TRBV4-2 and TRBJ1-2, with 7 bases fitting TRBD1. V shed 0 bases and J 4 bases; nucleotides not matched to a gene: 5. The CDR3 covers 15 residues. Per germline, CDR1 LGHNA and CDR2 YNFKEQ. This CDR3 is CASSQDIQGVYGYTF. CDR3 sequence (DNA): TGTGCCAGCAGCCAAGATATCCAGGGGGTCTATGGCTACACCTTC.

The CDR3 loop is CASSLEVQGRHGYTF. CDR3 in DNA: TGTGCCAGCAGCTTAGAAGTCCAGGGTCGTCATGGCTACACCTTC. The V call is TRBV7-6, the J call TRBJ1-2, with D possibly TRBD1 on 5 matching bases. The V gene's germline CDR1 is SGHVS and CDR2 FNYEAQ. The CDR3 runs 15 residues. V was pared by 1 base and J by 6 bases, with 15 bases between.

The chain couples TRBV21-1 to TRBJ1-2; the listed D gene, TRBD1, was not tested against the DNA. TRBV21-1 is reported as a pseudogene. The CDR3 runs 15 residues. The CDR3 reads CANGGTDIANYGYTF. CDR3 nucleotides: TGTGCCAATGGAGGGACAGATATAGCTAACTATGGCTACACCTTC.

The chain employs TRBV29-1 and TRBJ1-1, with 8 nucleotides matching TRBD1. Germline V gene data show CDR1 as SQVTM and CDR2 as ANQGSEA. The CDR3 is 15 residues long. V lost 2 bases to trimming and J lost 1 base; unmatched junction nucleotides: 6. Here the CDR3 DNA reads TGCAGCGTTGAAAGATCCGGGACAGGGAACACTGAAGCTTTCTTT. Protein product: CSVERSGTGNTEAFF.

The V gene is TRBV6-1, the J gene TRBJ1-1, with 7 bases identical to TRBD1. CDR1 and CDR2 (germline): MNHNS, SASEGT. This CDR3 has 15 residues. J gave up 5 bases and V 5 bases, and 11 bases lay outside the gene matches. The CDR3 DNA follows: TGTGCCAGCAGTCAGCGACAGGGACGAACGACTGAAGCTTTCTTT. Amino acid sequence: CASSQRQGRTTEAFF.

The chain employs TRBV9 and TRBJ1-2, with D unresolved. Germline V lookup: CDR1 SGDLS, CDR2 YYNGEE. Trimming took 0 bases from V and 2 from J, leaving 5 bases between them. This CDR3 has 13 residues. The chain's CDR3 is CASSVEQNYGYTF. The CDR3 DNA reads TGTGCCAGCAGCGTAGAACAGAACTATGGCTACACCTTC.

The chain joins TRBV2 to TRBJ2-7; TRBD1 might be the D (5 bases). The CDR3 spans 13 residues. CDR1 SNHLY and CDR2 FYNNEI come from the germline V gene. V was shortened by 7 bases and J by 5 bases, with 15 bases between the two germline ends. The CDR3 is CASTRQGAHEQYF. The CDR3 nucleotides are TGTGCCAGCACCCGACAAGGGGCCCACGAGCAGTACTTC.

CDR3 in DNA: TGTGCCAGCAGCTTAGTCGGGGTACCCCTCCACTTT. This sequence encodes CASSLVGVPLHF. This chain links TRBV7-8 with TRBJ1-6; no clear D. The CDR3 has 12 amino acids. Trimming took 1 base from V and 12 from J, leaving 7 bases between them. Germline V gene sequence: CDR1 SGHVS, CDR2 FQNEAQ.

The CDR3 sequence: CASSLSTGTEAFF. Here the CDR3 DNA reads TGTGCCAGCAGTTTATCCACGGGAACTGAAGCTTTCTTT. The V call is TRBV28, the J call TRBJ1-1; no clear D. CDR1 is MDHEN, CDR2 SYDVKM, per germline. V was trimmed by 1 base and J by 5 bases, leaving 8 bases between them. The CDR3 covers 13 residues.

The chain is built from TRBV19 and TRBJ2-1; 8 bases are a match to TRBD1. Germline V lookup: CDR1 LNHDA, CDR2 SQIVND (reference sequence). The CDR3 extends over 15 amino acids. J was trimmed by 2 bases and V by 1 base; bases with no gene match: 1. The CDR3 sequence: CASSIGQGPYNEQFF. DNA of the CDR3: TGTGCCAGTAGTATAGGACAGGGGCCCTACAATGAGCAGTTCTTC.

The chain recombines TRBV12-3 or TRBV12-4 with TRBJ1-3; D unresolved. This CDR3 comprises 11 residues. V gave up 6 bases and J gave up 6 bases, with 6 bases separating them. In DNA, the CDR3 is TGTGCCAGCAGCCCACAAAACACCATATATTTT. Protein: CASSPQNTIYF.

The chain has TRBV5-1 and TRBJ1-4; D is undetermined. This CDR3 region has 14 residues. The germline V gene encodes CDR1 SGHRS and CDR2 YFSETQ. The V gene lost 0 bases and the J gene lost 4 bases, with 7 bases spanning the gap. The chain's CDR3 is CASSLEGGNEKLFF. The CDR3 DNA reads as TGCGCCAGCAGCTTGGAAGGCGGTAATGAAAAACTGTTTTTT.

This chain links TRBV6-5 with TRBJ2-3, with D tentatively TRBD2 (6 bases). The germline CDR1 and CDR2 sequences are MNHEY and SVGAGI. The CDR3 consists of 12 residues. V lost 7 bases, J lost 1 base, and 6 bases lay in between. The CDR3: CASKRGTDTQYF. The DNA for the CDR3 is TGTGCCAGCAAGCGGGGCACAGATACGCAGTATTTT.

The chain combines TRBV25-1 with TRBJ1-2, with D uncertain. This CDR3 comprises 15 residues. CDR1 and CDR2 from the germline V gene are MGHDK and SYGVNS. V shed 2 bases and J shed 3 bases, with 13 bases lying between them. The DNA of the CDR3 is TGTGCCAGCAGTGAAGGGCAGCAGCTGGACTATGGCTACACCTTC. This sequence encodes CASSEGQQLDYGYTF.

The V and J genes are TRBV19 and TRBJ2-3; 8 positions match TRBD2. The ends lost 5 bases at V and 6 bases at J; junction bases unmatched: 13. The CDR3 runs to 16 residues. Germline-derived CDR1 and CDR2 are LNHDA and SQIVND (reference sequence). This CDR3 is CASSLLSGVASDTQYF. The DNA for the CDR3 is TGTGCCAGTAGTTTGCTTAGCGGGGTTGCATCTGATACGCAGTATTTT.